Each of the 11 T cell receptor beta chains below was sequenced from the same sample in a study of blood T cells in healthy people across ages. Primers used in a second PCR of roughly 7 to 12 cycles were a sample-barcoded 5' primer and a J-beta primer mix. TCRdb reprocessed the 5' RACE reads via MiXCR and lists one record per CDR3 protein. The sample holds around 2 million distinct CDR3 sequences, about two fifths seen once. The sample was blood. Source of these receptors: a human donor in good health.

The chain is built from TRBV2 and TRBJ1-6; D not certain. V was shortened by 8 bases and J by 7 bases, with 12 bases between the two germline ends. The CDR3 has 13 amino acids. Per germline, CDR1 SNHLY and CDR2 FYNNEI. CDR3 bases: TGTGCCAGCGGTCTTGACACGAATTCACCCCTCCACTTT. Translating gives CASGLDTNSPLHF.

The rearrangement joins TRBV6-5 to TRBJ1-1; D gene ambiguous. The ends were cut back, 8 bases at V and 4 bases at J, with 14 bases in the middle. The CDR3 contains 13 residues. Germline V gene lookup returns CDR1 MNHEY and CDR2 SVGAGI. This CDR3 reads CASRLEILTEAFF. As DNA, the CDR3 is TGTGCCAGCCGTTTGGAGATTCTCACTGAAGCTTTCTTT.

The V and J genes are TRBV3-1 and TRBJ1-4; D ambiguous. The CDR3 extends over 12 amino acids. Trimming removed 0 bases at V and 12 bases at J, with 8 bases between. Per the germline V gene, CDR1 is LGHDT and CDR2 is YNNKEL (reference sequence). CDR3 sequence reads: CASSQDLTELFF. DNA of the CDR3: TGTGCCAGCAGCCAAGATCTGACCGAACTGTTTTTT.

The V call is TRBV3-1, the J call TRBJ1-5; TRBD1 might be the D (5 bases). CDR3 length: 14 residues. With 5 bases removed from V and 4 bases from J, the gap between germline ends came to 12 bases. Germline values: CDR1 LGHDT, CDR2 YNNKEL (reference sequence). The chain's CDR3 is CASSATGVNQPQHF. CDR3 coding DNA: TGTGCCAGCAGCGCTACAGGAGTAAATCAGCCCCAGCATTTT.

This clonotype appeared a few times. The V gene is TRBV7-9, the J gene TRBJ2-5, with D possibly called TRBD1 or TRBD2 (5 bases each). With 2 bases removed from V and 3 bases from J, the gap between germline ends came to 16 bases. The CDR3 has 16 amino acids. Per the germline V gene, CDR1 is SEHNR and CDR2 is FQNEAQ (reference sequence). CDR3 residues: CASSLLQTVGEETQYF. Here the CDR3 DNA reads TGTGCCAGCAGCTTACTTCAGACAGTGGGGGAAGAGACCCAGTACTTC. Using reference TRBV7-9 and TRBJ2-5 for the parts outside the CDR3, the full variable domain is DTGVSQNPRHKITKRGQNVTFRCDPISEHNRLYWYRQTLGQGPEFLTYFQNEAQLEKSRLLSDRFSAERPKGSFSTLEIQRTEQGDSAMYLCASSLLQTVGEETQYFGPGTRLLVL.

This clonotype appeared a few times. The chain uses TRBV6-5 and TRBJ1-2, with D maybe TRBD1 (5 bases). CDR1 MNHEY and CDR2 SVGAGI come from the germline V gene. V was trimmed by 2 bases and J by 8 bases, leaving 15 bases between them. This CDR3 contains 14 residues. Here the CDR3 reads CASSYNGGGGGYTF. The CDR3 DNA follows: TGTGCCAGCAGTTACAACGGAGGTGGGGGGGGCTACACCTTC.

This clonotype was seen ten or more times. The chain joins TRBV11-2 to TRBJ2-6; a weak D match, TRBD2 (5 bases). CDR1 is SGHAT and CDR2 is FQNNGV in the germline V gene. Deletions cut 6 bases from V and 0 bases from J, with 12 bases between. This CDR3 comprises 16 residues. The CDR3 loop is CASSTLRGSGANVLTF. In DNA, the CDR3 is TGTGCCAGCAGTACTTTACGGGGCTCTGGGGCCAACGTCCTGACTTTC.

The V and J genes are TRBV5-1 and TRBJ1-6; no clear D. CDR1 and CDR2 from the germline V gene are SGHRS and YFSETQ. The germline V and J ends were trimmed by 4 bases and 9 bases, with 17 bases remaining between them. CDR3 size: 15 residues. The CDR3 loop reads CASSLGEGSSSPLHF. For the CDR3, the DNA is TGCGCCAGCAGCCTCGGGGAAGGCAGCTCTTCACCCCTCCACTTT. Filled out from reference TRBV5-1 and TRBJ1-6, the complete variable domain reads KAGVTQTPRYLIKTRGQQVTLSCSPISGHRSVSWYQQTPGQGLQFLFEYFSETQRNKGNFPGRFSGRQFSNSRSEMNVSTLELGDSALYLCASSLGEGSSSPLHFGNGTRLTVT.

In this sample, this clonotype turned up a few times. The chain is built from TRBV3-1 and TRBJ2-1, with D unresolved. This CDR3 spans 13 amino acids. Germline values: CDR1 LGHDT, CDR2 YNNKEL (reference sequence). Trimming shortened V by 4 bases and J by 5 bases, and 9 bases separated the two germline ends. CDR3 region: CASSRPVHNEQFF. In nucleotides, the CDR3 is TGTGCCAGCAGCCGCCCTGTCCACAATGAGCAGTTCTTC.

In this sample, this clonotype turned up a few times. The chain links TRBV9 to TRBJ1-2; TRBD1 agrees at 12 bases. Germline V CDR1 and CDR2: SGDLS, YYNGEE. With V trimmed by 0 bases and J by 5 bases, 5 bases remained unmatched. The CDR3 has 16 amino acids. The CDR3 loop reads CASSVGGTGGVYGYTF. For the CDR3, the DNA is TGTGCCAGCAGCGTAGGGGGGACAGGGGGCGTGTATGGCTACACCTTC.

The chain joins TRBV6-2 or TRBV6-3 to TRBJ2-1; 16 positions match TRBD2. Germline V gene sequence: CDR1 MNHEY, CDR2 SVGEGT. The CDR3 spans 18 residues. V gave up 4 bases and J gave up 4 bases; unmatched junction bases: 7. The CDR3 sequence is CASSSPGTSGGAYNEQFF. DNA of the CDR3: TGTGCCAGCAGTTCCCCCGGGACTAGCGGGGGGGCGTACAATGAGCAGTTCTTC.